A selection of T cell receptor beta chains follows, all from one sample in a study of T cells in Graves' hyperthyroidism and ophthalmopathy. Using its own MiXCR run on the multiplex PCR reads, TCRdb lists one record per CDR3 protein. This table has around 490,000 distinct CDR3 sequences, 20% appearing once. The source material was blood. The origin of the receptors is a man aged 40-50 years with Graves' ophthalmopathy. Each CDR3 is given with its conserved first and last residue. Each record gives: clone size, J gene, D gene, V gene, CDR3 protein, CDR3 DNA. The D gene is left open where the match is weak. Clone size is stated in some rows and not others, as once, few, many or a class when expanded.

clone_size: few
j_call: TRBJ1-1
d_call: -
v_call: TRBV27
cdr3_aa: CASSLTNVQGKNTEAFF
cdr3_nt: TGTGCCAGCAGTTTAACGAACGTACAGGGAAAGAACACTGAAGCTTTCTTT

clone_size: -
j_call: TRBJ1-2
d_call: -
v_call: TRBV5-6
cdr3_aa: CASSLAVEGESYGYTF
cdr3_nt: TGTGCCAGCAGCTTGGCCGTGGAGGGAGAGTCCTATGGCTACACCTTC

clone_size: many
j_call: TRBJ2-3
d_call: TRBD2
v_call: TRBV9
cdr3_aa: CASSRTHNPTSPSDTQYF
cdr3_nt: TGTGCCAGCAGCCGAACCCATAACCCGACTAGCCCGTCAGATACGCAGTATTTT

clone_size: -
j_call: TRBJ2-7
d_call: TRBD2
v_call: TRBV10-3
cdr3_aa: CAISETLAGYSYEQYF
cdr3_nt: TGTGCCATCAGTGAAACACTAGCGGGATACTCCTACGAGCAGTACTTC

clone_size: -
j_call: TRBJ1-4
d_call: -
v_call: TRBV5-1
cdr3_aa: CASSLAWGEKLFF
cdr3_nt: TGCGCCAGCAGCTTGGCCTGGGGTGAAAAACTGTTTTTT

clone_size: few
j_call: TRBJ1-5
d_call: -
v_call: TRBV5-1
cdr3_aa: CASSLGLANNQPQHF
cdr3_nt: TGCGCCAGCAGCTTGGGCCTGGCTAACAATCAGCCCCAGCATTTT

clone_size: -
j_call: TRBJ2-3
d_call: -
v_call: TRBV20-1
cdr3_aa: CSASSPAASTDTQYF
cdr3_nt: TGCAGTGCTAGTTCCCCGGCGGCCTCGACAGATACGCAGTATTTT

clone_size: many
j_call: TRBJ2-3
d_call: TRBD1
v_call: TRBV12-3/TRBV12-4
cdr3_aa: CASSRTGPTDTQYF
cdr3_nt: TGTGCCAGCAGCAGGACAGGGCCCACAGATACGCAGTATTTT

clone_size: many
j_call: TRBJ2-7
d_call: -
v_call: TRBV6-6
cdr3_aa: CASSYAEEQYF
cdr3_nt: TGTGCCAGCAGTTACGCGGAAGAGCAGTACTTC

clone_size: few
j_call: TRBJ2-4
d_call: -
v_call: TRBV28
cdr3_aa: CASSRGPLAKNIQYF
cdr3_nt: TGTGCCAGCAGTCGGGGACCATTAGCCAAAAACATTCAGTACTTC

clone_size: -
j_call: TRBJ1-6
d_call: -
v_call: TRBV7-9
cdr3_aa: CASSLARQASYSPLHF
cdr3_nt: TGTGCCAGCAGCTTAGCGCGACAGGCCTCGTATTCACCCCTCCACTTT

clone_size: many
j_call: TRBJ1-1
d_call: -
v_call: TRBV18
cdr3_aa: CASSRSTGTNTEAFF
cdr3_nt: TGTGCCAGCTCACGGTCTACCGGGACCAACACTGAAGCTTTCTTT

clone_size: few
j_call: TRBJ1-5
d_call: -
v_call: TRBV20-1
cdr3_aa: CSAIQGYGQPQHF
cdr3_nt: TGCAGTGCTATACAGGGATATGGACAGCCCCAGCATTTT

clone_size: few
j_call: TRBJ2-5
d_call: TRBD2
v_call: TRBV28
cdr3_aa: CASRSLAGGLRMETQYF
cdr3_nt: TGTGCCAGCAGGTCCCTAGCGGGAGGGCTGCGGATGGAGACCCAGTACTTC

clone_size: many
j_call: TRBJ1-2
d_call: -
v_call: TRBV30
cdr3_aa: CAWRVTGLRYGYTF
cdr3_nt: TGTGCCTGGAGGGTGACAGGTTTGCGCTATGGCTACACCTTC